The rows below give T cell receptor beta chains drawn from one sample of a study of blood T cells in healthy people across ages. In TCRdb, the 5' RACE reads were re-called with MiXCR into one record per CDR3 protein. The table lists over 1.5 million distinct CDR3 sequences, around half of them singletons. The sequenced sample was blood. The source of these receptors is a middle-aged woman in good health. Each CDR3 is given with its conserved first and last residue. Fields, in order: clone size, J gene, D gene, V gene, CDR3 protein, CDR3 DNA. A D gene is named only where the DNA matches it firmly. Clone size appears in some rows only: once, few, many, or a class for an expanded clone.

>-|TRBJ2-4|-|TRBV9
CASSPHVGAGNIQYF
TGTGCCAGCAGCCCCCACGTGGGGGCTGGAAACATTCAGTACTTC
>-|TRBJ2-7|-|TRBV29-1
CSTGFPPYEQYF
TGCAGCACGGGGTTTCCCCCCTACGAGCAGTACTTC
>-|TRBJ1-4|TRBD1|TRBV28
CATLPGQGDEKLFF
TGTGCCACGCTACCAGGACAGGGGGATGAAAAACTGTTTTTT
>-|TRBJ1-1|-|TRBV6-6
CASSYGHSQQAFF
TGTGCCAGCAGTTACGGACATTCTCAGCAAGCTTTCTTT
>-|TRBJ1-1|-|TRBV27
CASSGQRGAEAFF
TGTGCCAGCAGTGGGCAGAGGGGGGCTGAAGCTTTCTTT
>-|TRBJ2-3|TRBD1|TRBV6-5
CASRHQGDRVNTQYF
TGTGCCAGCAGGCACCAGGGGGATCGGGTTAATACGCAGTATTTT
>-|TRBJ2-1|TRBD2|TRBV4-1
CASSQEERGGLNKQFF
TGCGCCAGCAGCCAAGAGGAACGGGGGGGCCTTAACAAGCAGTTCTTC
>few|TRBJ2-1|-|TRBV3-1
CASSQVSGIGGRRNEQFF
TGTGCCAGCAGCCAAGTAAGTGGTATTGGGGGAAGAAGGAATGAGCAGTTCTTC
>-|TRBJ2-5|TRBD1|TRBV7-2
CASSVGRDRLGETQYF
TGTGCCAGCAGCGTAGGCCGGGACAGACTTGGAGAGACCCAGTACTTC
>-|TRBJ2-5|TRBD2|TRBV27
CASSLWSSGEETQYF
TGTGCCAGCAGTTTATGGTCTAGCGGGGAAGAGACCCAGTACTTC
>few|TRBJ2-5|TRBD1|TRBV20-1
CSAISPDRDQETQYF
TGCAGTGCTATAAGTCCCGACAGGGACCAGGAGACCCAGTACTTC
>few|TRBJ2-3|TRBD1|TRBV29-1
CSVGKDRGADTQYF
TGCAGCGTTGGTAAGGACAGGGGGGCAGATACGCAGTATTTT
>-|TRBJ2-1|TRBD1|TRBV20-1
CSARVQGPEQFF
TGCAGTGCTAGAGTACAGGGGCCTGAGCAGTTCTTC
>few|TRBJ2-7|-|TRBV5-1
CASSVQPGAYEQYF
TGCGCCAGCAGCGTGCAGCCCGGGGCCTACGAGCAGTACTTC
>-|TRBJ2-3|-|TRBV12-3/TRBV12-4
CASIRRVAADAQYF
TGTGCCAGCATCAGGAGAGTGGCAGCAGATGCGCAGTATTTT
>-|TRBJ2-3|TRBD2|TRBV20-1
CSARSLAGNTDTQYF
TGCAGTGCTAGATCACTAGCGGGTAACACAGATACGCAGTATTTT
>few|TRBJ2-5|-|TRBV10-3
CAISESSGFQMYF
TGTGCCATCAGTGAGTCGTCGGGGTTCCAAATGTACTTC
>-|TRBJ1-4|-|TRBV20-1
CSASGGAGEKLFF
TGCAGTGCTAGCGGGGGGGCGGGTGAAAAACTGTTTTTT
>few|TRBJ1-2|-|TRBV7-9
CASSPKSGFGGPNYGYTF
TGTGCCAGCAGCCCTAAATCCGGCTTCGGGGGACCTAACTATGGCTACACCTTC
>once|TRBJ2-7|TRBD1|TRBV7-2
CASSLGGTGAHEQYF
TGTGCCAGCAGCTTAGGGGGGACAGGGGCCCACGAGCAGTACTTC
>-|TRBJ2-3|-|TRBV9
CASSVSSKLNTQYF
TGTGCCAGCAGCGTATCTTCGAAGCTAAATACGCAGTATTTT
>-|TRBJ2-3|TRBD2|TRBV7-2
CASSLEGAGGPYF
TGTGCCAGCAGCTTAGAGGGAGCGGGGGGGCCGTATTTT
>-|TRBJ2-5|TRBD1|TRBV20-1
CSARNRGSTQETQYF
TGCAGTGCTAGGAACAGGGGGTCAACCCAAGAGACCCAGTACTTC
>few|TRBJ2-1|TRBD2|TRBV5-6
CASSSETSGEYNEQFF
TGTGCCAGCAGCTCTGAGACTAGCGGGGAGTACAATGAGCAGTTCTTC
>-|TRBJ2-1|-|TRBV29-1
CSVEAASKEQFF
TGCAGCGTTGAGGCGGCATCGAAAGAGCAGTTCTTC
>-|TRBJ1-2|-|TRBV6-2/TRBV6-3
CASSYSTDLLNYGYTF
TGTGCCAGCAGTTACTCTACGGATCTACTTAACTATGGCTACACCTTC
>-|TRBJ1-6|-|TRBV27
CASSSGDGDNSPLHF
TGTGCCAGCAGTTCAGGGGATGGGGATAATTCACCCCTCCACTTT
>few|TRBJ2-3|-|TRBV4-3
CASSHASPRKGGTDTQYF
TGCGCCAGCAGCCACGCCTCCCCGAGGAAGGGTGGAACAGATACGCAGTATTTT
>-|TRBJ1-2|-|TRBV18
CASSPSRTNYGYTF
TGTGCCAGCTCACCGTCACGGACAAACTATGGCTACACCTTC
>few|TRBJ1-5|-|TRBV28
CASSFRGGQPQHF
TGTGCCAGCAGTTTCAGGGGTGGCCAGCCCCAGCATTTT
>-|TRBJ2-5|TRBD1|TRBV20-1
CSATGQGRAVETQYF
TGCAGTGCTACAGGACAGGGGCGGGCAGTAGAGACCCAGTACTTC
>-|TRBJ2-7|-|TRBV13
CASSVGDDYEQYF
TGTGCCAGCAGCGTAGGCGATGACTACGAGCAGTACTTC
>few|TRBJ2-1|TRBD2|TRBV6-6
CASSYGGVRSNEQFF
TGTGCCAGCAGTTACGGGGGGGTACGGAGCAATGAGCAGTTCTTC
>-|TRBJ2-3|-|TRBV27
CASSHPEGTDTQYF
TGTGCCAGCAGCCACCCCGAGGGCACAGATACGCAGTATTTT
>-|TRBJ2-1|-|TRBV5-5
CASSLEGRAYNEQFF
TGTGCCAGCAGCTTGGAAGGCAGGGCGTACAATGAGCAGTTCTTC
>-|TRBJ2-1|-|TRBV19
CASSIVPSREQFF
TGTGCCAGTAGTATAGTCCCGTCCCGTGAGCAGTTCTTC
>-|TRBJ2-7|TRBD1|TRBV27
CASSSAQGLRYEQYF
TGTGCCAGCAGCTCTGCACAGGGGCTAAGATACGAGCAGTACTTC
>-|TRBJ2-7|-|TRBV6-2/TRBV6-3
CASSYYLKSTYEQYF
TGTGCCAGCAGTTACTACCTGAAGTCTACCTACGAGCAGTACTTC
>many|TRBJ2-5|-|TRBV10-3
CAIRGQETQYF
TGTGCCATCCGCGGACAAGAGACCCAGTACTTC
>-|TRBJ2-1|TRBD2|TRBV4-3
CASSRGTSGVGDEQFF
TGCGCCAGCAGCCGGGGGACTAGCGGGGTCGGGGATGAGCAGTTCTTC
>once|TRBJ2-1|TRBD2|TRBV6-2/TRBV6-3
CASSAPGGYNEQFF
TGTGCCAGCAGCGCTCCGGGGGGTTACAATGAGCAGTTCTTC
>-|TRBJ2-3|-|TRBV6-1
CASSDRPRVGTDTQYF
TGTGCCAGCAGTGACCGACCTCGGGTGGGCACAGATACGCAGTATTTT
>few|TRBJ2-7|-|TRBV5-6
CASSFGISGSASYEQYF
TGTGCCAGCAGCTTTGGGATTTCCGGTTCAGCCTCCTACGAGCAGTACTTC
>few|TRBJ2-1|-|TRBV28
CASSLRWDEQFF
TGTGCCAGCAGTCTAAGGTGGGATGAGCAGTTCTTC
>-|TRBJ2-1|-|TRBV12-3/TRBV12-4
CASSPGAGWDEQFF
TGTGCCAGCAGTCCCGGGGCGGGGTGGGATGAGCAGTTCTTC
>-|TRBJ2-5|TRBD2|TRBV5-1
CASSAAGGEETQYF
TGCGCCAGCAGCGCAGCGGGGGGGGAAGAGACCCAGTACTTC
>few|TRBJ2-7|TRBD2|TRBV20-1
CSARDQRGGYEQYF
TGCAGTGCTAGAGATCAGCGGGGAGGCTACGAGCAGTACTTC
>-|TRBJ1-6|-|TRBV7-6
CASSETTGRDNSPLHF
TGTGCCAGCAGCGAGACCACGGGACGGGACAATTCACCCCTCCACTTT